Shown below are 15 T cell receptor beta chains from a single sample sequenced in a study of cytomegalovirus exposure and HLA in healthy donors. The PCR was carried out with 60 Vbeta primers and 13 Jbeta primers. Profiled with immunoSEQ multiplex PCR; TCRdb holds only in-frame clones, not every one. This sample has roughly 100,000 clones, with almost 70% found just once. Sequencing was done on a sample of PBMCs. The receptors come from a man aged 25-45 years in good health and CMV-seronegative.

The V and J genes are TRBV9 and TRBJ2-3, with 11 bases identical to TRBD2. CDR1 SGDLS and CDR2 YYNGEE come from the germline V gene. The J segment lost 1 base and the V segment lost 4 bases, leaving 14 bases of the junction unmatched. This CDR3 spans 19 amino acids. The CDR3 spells CASSTHGTSGSKGTDTQYF. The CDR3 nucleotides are TGTGCCAGCAGCACCCACGGGACTAGCGGAAGCAAAGGCACAGATACGCAGTATTTT.

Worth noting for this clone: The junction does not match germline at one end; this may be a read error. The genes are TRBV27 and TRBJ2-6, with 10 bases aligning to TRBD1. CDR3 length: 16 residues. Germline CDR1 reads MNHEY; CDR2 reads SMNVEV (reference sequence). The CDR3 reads CASSRPGQGKSNGLTF. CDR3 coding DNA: TGTGCCAGCAGCCGACCGGGACAGGGGAAATCAAACGGCCTGACTTTC.

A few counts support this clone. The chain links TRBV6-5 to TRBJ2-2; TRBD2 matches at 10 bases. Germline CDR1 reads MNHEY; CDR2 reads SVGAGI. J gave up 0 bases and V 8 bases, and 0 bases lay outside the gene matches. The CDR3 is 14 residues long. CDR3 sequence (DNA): TGTGCCAGCGGACTAGCGGCGAACACCGGGGAGCTGTTTTTT. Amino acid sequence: CASGLAANTGELFF.

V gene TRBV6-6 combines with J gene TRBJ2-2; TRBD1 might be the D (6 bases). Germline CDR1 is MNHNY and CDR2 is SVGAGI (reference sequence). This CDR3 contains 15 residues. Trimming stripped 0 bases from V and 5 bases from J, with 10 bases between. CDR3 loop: CASSYSGRGTGELFF. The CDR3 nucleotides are TGTGCCAGCAGTTACTCGGGCAGGGGAACCGGGGAGCTGTTTTTT.

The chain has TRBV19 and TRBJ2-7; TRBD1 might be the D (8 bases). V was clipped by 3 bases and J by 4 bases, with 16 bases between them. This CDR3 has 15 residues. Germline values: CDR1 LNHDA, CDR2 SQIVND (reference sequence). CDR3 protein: CASSMAGQGGYEQYF. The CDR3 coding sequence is TGTGCCAGTAGTATGGCCGGACAGGGAGGGTACGAGCAGTACTTC. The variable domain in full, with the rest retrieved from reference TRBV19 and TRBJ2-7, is DGGITQSPKYLFRKEGQNVTLSCEQNLNHDAMYWYRQDPGQGLRLIYYSQIVNDFQKGDIAEGYSVSREKKESFPLTVTSAQKNPTAFYLCASSMAGQGGYEQYFGPGTRLTVT.

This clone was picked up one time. The CDR3: CASSLGGLAGTDTQYF. DNA of the CDR3: TGTGCCAGCAGCCTCGGGGGACTAGCGGGCACAGATACGCAGTATTTT. J is TRBJ2-3 and V is TRBV5-6; TRBD2 matches 11 bases. The CDR3 covers 16 residues. V shed 4 bases and J 1 base; nucleotides not matched to a gene: 5. Germline values: CDR1 SGHDT, CDR2 YYEEEE.

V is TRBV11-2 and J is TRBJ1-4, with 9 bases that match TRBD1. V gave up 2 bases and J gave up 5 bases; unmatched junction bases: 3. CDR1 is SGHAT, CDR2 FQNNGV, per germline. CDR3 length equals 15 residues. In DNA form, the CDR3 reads TGTGCCAGCAGCTTAATACAGGGGGCCAATGAAAAACTGTTTTTT. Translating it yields CASSLIQGANEKLFF.

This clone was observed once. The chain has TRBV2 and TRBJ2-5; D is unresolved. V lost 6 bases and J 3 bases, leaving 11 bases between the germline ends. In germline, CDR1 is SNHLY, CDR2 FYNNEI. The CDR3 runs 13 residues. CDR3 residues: CASSSDLKETQYF. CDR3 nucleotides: TGTGCCAGCAGCAGTGACTTGAAAGAGACCCAGTACTTC.

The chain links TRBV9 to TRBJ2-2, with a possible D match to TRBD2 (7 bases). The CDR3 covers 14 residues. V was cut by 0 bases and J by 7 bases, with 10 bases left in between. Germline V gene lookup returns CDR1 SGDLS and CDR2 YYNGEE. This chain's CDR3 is CASSVAGGIGELFF. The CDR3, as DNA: TGTGCCAGCAGCGTAGCGGGGGGCATCGGGGAGCTGTTTTTT.

The CDR3, as DNA: TGTGCCAGCAGTGAAGGGGGCGCTGGAAACACCATATATTTT. Residues: CASSEGGAGNTIYF. This sequence joins TRBV6-1 and TRBJ1-3; TRBD1 is a possible D gene (5 bases). The CDR3 is 14 residues long. From germline, CDR1 is MNHNS and CDR2 SASEGT. Trimming removed 1 base from V and 2 bases from J, with 6 bases in between.

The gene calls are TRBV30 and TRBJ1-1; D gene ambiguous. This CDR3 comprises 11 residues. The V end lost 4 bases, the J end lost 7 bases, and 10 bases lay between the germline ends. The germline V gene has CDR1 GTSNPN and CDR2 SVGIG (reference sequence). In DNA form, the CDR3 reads TGTGCCTGGAAGGTTGGGAGTGAAGCTTTCTTT. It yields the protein CAWKVGSEAFF.

The CDR3 here is CASSPTTGGIYEQYF. DNA of the CDR3: TGTGCCAGCAGCCCCACGACAGGGGGCATCTACGAGCAGTACTTC. The chain links TRBV11-3 to TRBJ2-7, with 10 bases identical to TRBD1. Germline values: CDR1 SGHNT, CDR2 YENEEA. V was clipped by 5 bases and J by 3 bases; unmatched bases: 7. The CDR3 contains 15 residues.

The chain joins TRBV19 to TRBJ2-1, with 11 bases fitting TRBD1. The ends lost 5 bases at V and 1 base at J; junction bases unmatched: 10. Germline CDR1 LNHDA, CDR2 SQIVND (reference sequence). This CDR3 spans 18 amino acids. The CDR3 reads CASSGRPGTGGSYNEQFF. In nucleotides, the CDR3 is TGTGCCAGTAGTGGCCGTCCCGGGACAGGGGGGTCCTACAATGAGCAGTTCTTC.

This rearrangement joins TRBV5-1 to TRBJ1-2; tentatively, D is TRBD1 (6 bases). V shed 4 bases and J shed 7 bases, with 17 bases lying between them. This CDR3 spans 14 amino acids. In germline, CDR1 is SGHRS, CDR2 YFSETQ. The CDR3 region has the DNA TGCGCCAGCAGCGTGGAGGGGGGGGCAGGTGGCTACACCTTC. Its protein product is CASSVEGGAGGYTF.

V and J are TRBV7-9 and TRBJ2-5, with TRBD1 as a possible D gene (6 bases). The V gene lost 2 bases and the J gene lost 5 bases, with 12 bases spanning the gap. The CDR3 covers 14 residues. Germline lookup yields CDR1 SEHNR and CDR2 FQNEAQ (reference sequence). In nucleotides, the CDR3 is TGTGCCAGCAGCTTAAATACAGGGACGGAGACCCAGTACTTC. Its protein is CASSLNTGTETQYF.